Listed here are 20 T cell receptor beta chains from one sample, sequenced in a study of patients and donors after allogeneic stem cell transplantation. MiXCR, applied by TCRdb to the RT-PCR reads, yields one record per CDR3 protein. The profile covers approximately 430,000 distinct CDR3 sequences, with 16% appearing a single time and less than 8.5% taken by the ten largest. Sequencing was carried out using blood, either unsorted or a sorted T cell fraction (not recorded which). The receptors were sampled from a human donor who was either an allogeneic HSCT recipient or a stem cell or donor lymphocyte infusion donor (not recorded which). It is not recorded whose cells these are; they may come from a transplant donor.

V gene TRBV4-1 combines with J gene TRBJ1-2, with D perhaps TRBD1 (6 bases). CDR1 and CDR2 (germline): MGHRA, YSYEKL. This CDR3 contains 14 residues. V gave up 4 bases and J gave up 3 bases, with 12 bases separating them. The CDR3 reads CASSPRGGHYGYTF. Written as DNA, the CDR3 is TGCGCCAGCAGCCCTCGGGGGGGCCACTATGGCTACACCTTC.

This clonotype was counted between two and nine times. The genes are TRBV7-8 and TRBJ1-2, with D perhaps matching TRBD1 (5 bases). This CDR3 has 17 amino acids. Germline V gene data show CDR1 as SGHVS and CDR2 as FQNEAQ. The germline V and J ends were trimmed by 4 bases and 7 bases, with 25 bases remaining between them. The CDR3 region is CASSSPLRAGRLPGYTF. CDR3 DNA sequence: TGTGCCAGCAGCTCCCCCCTTAGGGCAGGGCGCCTTCCTGGCTACACCTTC. Full variable domain (remainder filled in from reference TRBV7-8 and TRBJ1-2): GAGVSQSPRYKVAKRGQDVALRCDPISGHVSLFWYQQALGQGPEFLTYFQNEAQLDKSGLPSDRFFAERPEGSVSTLKIQRTQQEDSAVYLCASSSPLRAGRLPGYTFGSGTRLTVV.

V and J are TRBV5-1 and TRBJ1-1; perhaps TRBD1 as D (5 bases). Trimming took 4 bases from V and 4 from J, leaving 14 bases between them. Germline CDR1 SGHRS, CDR2 YFSETQ. The CDR3 has 14 residues. The CDR3 region is CASSPNAGTTEAFF. The DNA of the CDR3 is TGCGCCAGCAGCCCCAATGCGGGGACCACTGAAGCTTTCTTT.

In DNA, the CDR3 is TGTGCCAGTAGTATAGTAGGCGTATACATGAACACTGAAGCTTTCTTT. Its translation: CASSIVGVYMNTEAFF. The chain joins TRBV19 to TRBJ1-1, with no clear D. The length of the CDR3 is 16 residues. V was clipped by 1 base and J by 0 bases, with 12 bases between them. Per the germline V gene, CDR1 is LNHDA and CDR2 is SQIVND (reference sequence).

The V gene is TRBV11-1, the J gene TRBJ2-3; D may correspond to TRBD1 or TRBD2 (5 bases each). CDR3 length: 14 amino acids. V lost 4 bases to trimming and J lost 6 bases, with 14 bases between them. Per the germline V gene, CDR1 is SGHAT and CDR2 is FQDESV (reference sequence). The CDR3 DNA is TGTGCCAGCAGCTCTATCCCAGGGAGTGATACGCAGTATTTT. Protein product: CASSSIPGSDTQYF.

The chain carries TRBV7-9 and TRBJ1-2; D is ambiguous. Germline V gene data show CDR1 as SEHNR and CDR2 as FQNEAQ (reference sequence). V was clipped by 1 base and J by 1 base, with 16 bases between them. The CDR3 consists of 17 residues. CDR3 amino acids: CASSLEASPGNNYGYTF. The CDR3 region has the DNA TGTGCCAGCAGCTTAGAGGCCAGCCCAGGAAATAACTATGGCTACACCTTC.

V and J are TRBV9 and TRBJ1-2, with D tentatively TRBD1 (6 bases). Germline V gene sequence: CDR1 SGDLS, CDR2 YYNGEE. The CDR3 is 15 amino acids. V lost 0 bases to trimming and J lost 5 bases, with 14 bases between them. The CDR3 sequence: CASSVATGGIYGYTF. CDR3 DNA sequence: TGTGCCAGCAGCGTAGCTACGGGGGGCATTTATGGCTACACCTTC.

V is TRBV20-1 and J is TRBJ1-2; a possible D gene is TRBD1 (6 bases). The CDR3 has 12 residues. Between the trimmed V and J ends, which lost 4 bases and 6 bases, there was a span of 12 bases. Germline lookup yields CDR1 DFQATT and CDR2 SNEGSKA (reference sequence). The CDR3 nucleotides read TGCAGTGCTATGGGGGGCTACAATGGCTACACCTTC. It yields the protein CSAMGGYNGYTF.

The V call is TRBV3-1, the J call TRBJ2-7; weak D call: TRBD1 (5 bases). The CDR3 has 14 amino acids. V gave up 4 bases and J gave up 5 bases, with 15 bases separating them. Looked up from germline, CDR1 is LGHDT and CDR2 is YNNKEL (reference sequence). The CDR3 DNA sequence: TGTGCCAGCAGCCCCTCCGCAGGGTCCCACGAGCAGTACTTC. It specifies CASSPSAGSHEQYF.

This clonotype has only a few counts. DNA for the CDR3: TGTGCCAGCAGTCCCGTGGACAGGGCGAATGAAGCTTTCTTT. Its protein product is CASSPVDRANEAFF. The chain recombines TRBV6-1 with TRBJ1-1; 8 bases align to TRBD1. CDR1 MNHNS and CDR2 SASEGT come from the germline V gene. This CDR3 has 14 amino acids. Trimming took 5 bases from V and 7 from J; bases not matched to a gene: 9.

Ten or more counts support this clonotype. This chain joins TRBV12-3 or TRBV12-4 and TRBJ1-4; no reliable D call. CDR3 length equals 10 residues. V was shortened by 8 bases and J by 7 bases, with 5 bases between the two germline ends. CDR3 residues: CASFREKLFF. The DNA for the CDR3 is TGTGCCAGCTTTCGTGAAAAACTGTTTTTT.

This clonotype occurred a few times. The V gene is TRBV7-2, the J gene TRBJ2-7; a possible D gene is TRBD1 (6 bases). The CDR3 runs 14 residues. The germline CDR1 and CDR2 sequences are SGHTA and FQGNSA. Trimming cost V 2 bases and J 6 bases, with 14 bases left between them. The CDR3, as DNA: TGTGCCAGCAGCTTAATGAGTGGCAGGGGCGAGCAGTACTTC. It specifies CASSLMSGRGEQYF.

This clonotype appeared a few times. The chain uses TRBV7-2 and TRBJ1-2, with 7 bases fitting TRBD1. V lost 5 bases, J lost 8 bases, and 5 bases stayed unmatched. CDR3 length equals 12 residues. Germline V lookup: CDR1 SGHTA, CDR2 FQGNSA. CDR3 residues: CASSRQGEGYTF. CDR3 nucleotides: TGTGCCAGCAGCCGACAGGGTGAGGGCTACACCTTC.

This clonotype was picked up a small number of times. V is TRBV5-1 and J is TRBJ2-4; the match to TRBD1 covers 9 bases. CDR3 length: 14 residues. CDR1 SGHRS and CDR2 YFSETQ come from the germline V gene. V dropped 4 bases and J dropped 5; count of bases not matched to a gene: 4. CDR3 sequence: CASSGTGGQNIQYF. The CDR3 coding sequence is TGCGCCAGCAGCGGAACAGGGGGCCAAAACATTCAGTACTTC.

This clonotype was picked up a small number of times. The chain joins TRBV3-1 to TRBJ2-4; possibly TRBD1 or TRBD2 for D (6 bases each). Germline lookup yields CDR1 LGHDT and CDR2 YNNKEL (reference sequence). CDR3 length equals 13 residues. Trimming took off 4 bases at V and 8 bases at J, with 12 bases between the two ends. Here the CDR3 DNA reads TGTGCCAGCAGCCTAAGTGGGGGGCACATTCAGTACTTC. Amino acid sequence: CASSLSGGHIQYF.

V is TRBV7-3 and J is TRBJ2-1; possibly TRBD1 for D (7 bases). V was clipped by 2 bases and J by 9 bases, with 14 bases between them. The CDR3 has 14 amino acids. Per the germline V gene, CDR1 is SGHTA and CDR2 is FQGTGA. The CDR3 is CASSLAGGQGEQFF. CDR3 sequence (DNA): TGTGCCAGCAGCTTAGCAGGGGGGCAGGGTGAGCAGTTCTTC.

This clonotype came up a few times. This chain links TRBV29-1 with TRBJ2-3, with D possibly being TRBD1 (6 bases). CDR1 is SQVTM and CDR2 is ANQGSEA in the germline V gene. The CDR3 is 14 amino acids. The ends were cut back, 6 bases at V and 2 bases at J, with 15 bases in the middle. The CDR3 here is CSVEGDTHTDTQYF. The DNA for the CDR3 is TGCAGCGTAGAGGGGGACACACACACAGATACGCAGTATTTT.

In this sample, this clonotype turned up many times. J is TRBJ2-7 and V is TRBV12-3 or TRBV12-4, with D tentatively TRBD1 (6 bases). The CDR3 runs to 15 residues. Deletions cut 3 bases from V and 0 bases from J, with 12 bases between. CDR3 nucleotides: TGTGCCAGCAGTTTGGGTAGGACAGCCTCCTACGAGCAGTACTTC. Translating gives CASSLGRTASYEQYF.

The chain links TRBV7-2 to TRBJ1-3; D remains ambiguous. V lost 0 bases and J 2 bases, leaving 8 bases between the germline ends. The CDR3 is 15 residues long. Germline loops: CDR1 SGHTA, CDR2 FQGNSA. CDR3 sequence: CASSLAPSAGNTIYF. The CDR3 DNA reads as TGTGCCAGCAGCTTAGCCCCCAGTGCTGGAAACACCATATATTTT.

This clonotype has just a few counts. The chain uses TRBV12-3 or TRBV12-4 and TRBJ1-2; no clear D gene. V dropped 7 bases and J dropped 8 bases, with 14 bases sitting between them. The CDR3 covers 12 residues. CDR3 nucleotides: TGTGCCAGCACCCCCGGTCTCTTAGGCTACACCTTC. This translates into CASTPGLLGYTF.